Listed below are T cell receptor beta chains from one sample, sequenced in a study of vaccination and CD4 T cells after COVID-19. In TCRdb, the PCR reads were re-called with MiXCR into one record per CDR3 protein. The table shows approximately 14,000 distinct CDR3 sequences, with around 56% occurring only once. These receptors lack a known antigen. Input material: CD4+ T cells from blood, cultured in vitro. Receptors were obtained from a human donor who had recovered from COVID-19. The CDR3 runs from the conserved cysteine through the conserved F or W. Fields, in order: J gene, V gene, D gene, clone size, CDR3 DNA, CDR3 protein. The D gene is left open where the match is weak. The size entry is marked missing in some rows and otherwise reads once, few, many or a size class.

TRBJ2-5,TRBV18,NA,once,TGTGCCAGCTCACCCCCCCAGGGGGGGCTATGGGAGACCCAGTACTTC,CASSPPQGGLWETQYF
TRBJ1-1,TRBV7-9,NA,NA,TGTGCCAGCAGCTTAGTAGGCGCTGAAGCTTTCTTT,CASSLVGAEAFF
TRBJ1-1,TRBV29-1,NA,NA,TGCAGCGTTGTGGTCAGGGGCGGAACTGAAGCTTTCTTT,CSVVVRGGTEAFF
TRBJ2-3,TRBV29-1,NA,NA,TGCAGCAGTAGGGGGGTGGGAAGTCGTACGCAGTATTTT,CSSRGVGSRTQYF
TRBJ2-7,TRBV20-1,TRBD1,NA,TGCAGTGCTAGAGACATACCGGGACAGGGATTACCGTCCTCCTCCTACGAGCAGTACTTC,CSARDIPGQGLPSSSYEQYF
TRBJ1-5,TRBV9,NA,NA,TGTGCCAGCAGCGTAGGGGGGGGAAACAATCAGCCCCAGCATTTT,CASSVGGGNNQPQHF
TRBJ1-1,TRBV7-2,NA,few,TGTGCCAGCAGCTCGATTGGTTCGGTAGCGGAAGCTTTCTTT,CASSSIGSVAEAFF
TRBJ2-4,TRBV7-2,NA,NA,TGTGCCAGCAGCCCCCTAGGAGCCAAAAACATTCAGTACTTC,CASSPLGAKNIQYF
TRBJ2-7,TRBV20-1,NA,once,TGCAGTGCTAGAGAGGGGGCGATCGACGAGCAGTACTTC,CSAREGAIDEQYF
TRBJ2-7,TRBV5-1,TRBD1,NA,TGCGCCAGCAGCTTGACCGGGACAGGGGGCTACGAGCAGTACTTC,CASSLTGTGGYEQYF
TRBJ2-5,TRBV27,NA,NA,TGTGCCAGCGGGGACTCCCAACGGGAGACCCAGTACTTC,CASGDSQRETQYF
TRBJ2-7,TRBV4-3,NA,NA,TGCGCCAGCAGCCAGGCCGGCGCATACTCCTACGAGCAGTACTTC,CASSQAGAYSYEQYF
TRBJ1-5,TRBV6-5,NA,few,TGTGCCAGCAGTTATGGGGGTATTCAGCCCCAGCATTTT,CASSYGGIQPQHF
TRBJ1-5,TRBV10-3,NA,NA,TGTGCCATCAGTGAGGTGCGGGGGGCTGGCAATCAGCCCCAGCATTTT,CAISEVRGAGNQPQHF
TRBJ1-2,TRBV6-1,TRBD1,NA,TGTGCCAGCGGACAGGGGCAAGCAAACTATGGCTACACCTTC,CASGQGQANYGYTF
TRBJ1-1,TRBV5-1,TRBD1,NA,TGCGCCAGCAGCTGGGACAGGGAGGTTTCCACTGAAGCTTTCTTT,CASSWDREVSTEAFF
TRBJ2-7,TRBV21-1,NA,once,TGTGCCAGCAGCAAACGCGAGAGGCCCATCTCCTACGAGCAGTACTTC,CASSKRERPISYEQYF
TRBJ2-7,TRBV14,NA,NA,TGTGCCAGCAGCCCCTTAGGGCCTTCCTACGAGCAGTACTTC,CASSPLGPSYEQYF
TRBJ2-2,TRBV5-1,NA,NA,TGCGCCAGCCGAGGCGACACCGGGGAGCTGTTTTTT,CASRGDTGELFF
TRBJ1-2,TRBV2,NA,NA,TGTGCCAGCAGTGAGACCAGCTATGGCTACACCTTC,CASSETSYGYTF
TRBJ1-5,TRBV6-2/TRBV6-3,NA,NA,TGTGCCAGCAGTTACGCATCCGACAGCTATAGCAATCAGCCCCAGCATTTT,CASSYASDSYSNQPQHF
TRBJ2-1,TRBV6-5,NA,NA,TGTGCCAGCAGTTCCGCGGGAAACAATGAGCAGTTCTTC,CASSSAGNNEQFF
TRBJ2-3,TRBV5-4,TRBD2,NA,TGTGCCAGCAGCCCCGCAGCGGGAGGCACAGATACGCAGTATTTT,CASSPAAGGTDTQYF
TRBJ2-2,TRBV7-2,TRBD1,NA,TGTGCCAGCAGTTCAGGGGGCTACGGGGAGCTGTTTTTT,CASSSGGYGELFF
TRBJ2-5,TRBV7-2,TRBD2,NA,TGTGCCAGCAGCTCTCGAGGACGAGCGGGGCCCACGGGGACCCAGTACTTC,CASSSRGRAGPTGTQYF
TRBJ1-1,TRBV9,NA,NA,TGTGCCAGCAGCCCGGGGGGGATCGGGATACGAGCTGAAGCTTTCTTT,CASSPGGIGIRAEAFF
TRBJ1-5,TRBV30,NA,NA,TGTGCCTGGAGTGGCAGAAGCAATCAGCCCCAGCATTTT,CAWSGRSNQPQHF
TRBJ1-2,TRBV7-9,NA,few,TGTGCCAGCAGTTTTGGGGGCTCCCGAAGAGACTATGGCTACACCTTC,CASSFGGSRRDYGYTF
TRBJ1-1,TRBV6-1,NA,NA,TGTGCCAGCAGTGACCAGGGTATAATGGTCTTT,CASSDQGIMVF
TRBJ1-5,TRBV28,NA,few,TGTGCCAGCATCACCGGGGGGAAGCCCCAGCATTTT,CASITGGKPQHF
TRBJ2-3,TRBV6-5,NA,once,TGTGCCAGCAGTTCGGACAGTAGCACAGATACGCAGTATTTT,CASSSDSSTDTQYF
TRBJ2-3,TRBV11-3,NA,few,TGTGCCAGCAGCTTGAATTTATGGCCCGCCGGCACAGATACGCAGTATTTT,CASSLNLWPAGTDTQYF
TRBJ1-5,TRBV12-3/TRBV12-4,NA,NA,TGTGCCAGCAGTTTCGGGATCTATAGCAATCAGCCCCAGCATTTT,CASSFGIYSNQPQHF
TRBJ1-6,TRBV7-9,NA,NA,TGTGCCAGCAGCTTAGAAGGTGACAATTCACCCCTCCACTTT,CASSLEGDNSPLHF
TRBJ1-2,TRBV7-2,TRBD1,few,TGTGCCAGCAGCTCTGGGAGGGGGCAGGTTGGCTACACCTTC,CASSSGRGQVGYTF